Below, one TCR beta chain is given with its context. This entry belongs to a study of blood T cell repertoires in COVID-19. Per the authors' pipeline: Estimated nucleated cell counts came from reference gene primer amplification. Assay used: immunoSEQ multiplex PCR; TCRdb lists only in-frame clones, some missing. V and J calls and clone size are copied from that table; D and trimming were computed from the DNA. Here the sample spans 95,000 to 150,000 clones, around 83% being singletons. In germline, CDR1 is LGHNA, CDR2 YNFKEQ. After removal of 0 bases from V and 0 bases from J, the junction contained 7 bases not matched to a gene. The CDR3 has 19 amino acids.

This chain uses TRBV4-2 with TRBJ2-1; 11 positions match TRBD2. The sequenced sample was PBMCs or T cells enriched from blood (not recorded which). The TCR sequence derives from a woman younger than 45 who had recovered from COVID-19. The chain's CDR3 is CASSQEFSGLADSYNEQFF. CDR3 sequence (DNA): TGTGCCAGCAGCCAAGAGTTTTCGGGACTAGCGGACTCCTACAATGAGCAGTTCTTC.